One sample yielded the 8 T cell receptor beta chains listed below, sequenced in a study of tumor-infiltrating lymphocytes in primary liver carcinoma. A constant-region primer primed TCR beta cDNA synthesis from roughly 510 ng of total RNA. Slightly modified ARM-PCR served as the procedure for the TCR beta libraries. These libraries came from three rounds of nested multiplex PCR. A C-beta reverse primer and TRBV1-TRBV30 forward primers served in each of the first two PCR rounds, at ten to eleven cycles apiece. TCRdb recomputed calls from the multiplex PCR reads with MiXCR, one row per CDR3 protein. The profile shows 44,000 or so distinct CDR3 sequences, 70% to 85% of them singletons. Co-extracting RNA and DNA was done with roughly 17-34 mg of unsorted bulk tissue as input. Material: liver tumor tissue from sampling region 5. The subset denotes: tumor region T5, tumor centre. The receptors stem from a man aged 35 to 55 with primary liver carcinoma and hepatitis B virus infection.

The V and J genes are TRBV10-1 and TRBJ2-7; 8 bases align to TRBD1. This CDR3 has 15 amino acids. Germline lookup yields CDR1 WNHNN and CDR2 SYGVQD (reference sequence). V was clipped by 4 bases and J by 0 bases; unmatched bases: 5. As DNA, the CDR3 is TGCGCCAGCAGTGCCGACAGGGGTACCTCCTACGAGCAGTACTTC. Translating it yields CASSADRGTSYEQYF.

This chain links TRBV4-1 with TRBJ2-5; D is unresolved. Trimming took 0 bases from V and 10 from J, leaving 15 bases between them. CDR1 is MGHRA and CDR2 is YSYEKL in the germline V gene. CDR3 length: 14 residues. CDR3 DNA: TGCGCCAGCAGCCAAGACCCTTCAGTTGGGGTCCAGTACTTC. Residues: CASSQDPSVGVQYF.

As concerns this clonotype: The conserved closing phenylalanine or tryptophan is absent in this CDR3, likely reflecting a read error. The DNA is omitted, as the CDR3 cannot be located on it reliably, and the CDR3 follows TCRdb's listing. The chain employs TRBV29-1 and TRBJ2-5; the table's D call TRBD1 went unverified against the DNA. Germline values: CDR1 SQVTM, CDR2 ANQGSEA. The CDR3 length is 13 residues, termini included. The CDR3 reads CSVGTGGGETEYS.

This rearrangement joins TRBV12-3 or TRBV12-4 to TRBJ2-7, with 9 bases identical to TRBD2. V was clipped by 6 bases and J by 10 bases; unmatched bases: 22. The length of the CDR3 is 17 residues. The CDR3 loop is CASSFRLAVVPGEAQYF. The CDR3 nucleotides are TGTGCCAGCAGCTTTCGACTAGCGGTAGTACCGGGGGAGGCCCAGTACTTC.

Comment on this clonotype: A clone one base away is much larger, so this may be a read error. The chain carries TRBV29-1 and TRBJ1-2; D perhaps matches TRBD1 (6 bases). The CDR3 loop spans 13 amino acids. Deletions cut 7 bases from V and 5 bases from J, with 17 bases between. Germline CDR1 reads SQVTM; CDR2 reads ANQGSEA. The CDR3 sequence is CSGNFQGTYGYTF. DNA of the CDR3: TGCAGCGGTAACTTTCAGGGGACTTATGGCTACACCTTC.

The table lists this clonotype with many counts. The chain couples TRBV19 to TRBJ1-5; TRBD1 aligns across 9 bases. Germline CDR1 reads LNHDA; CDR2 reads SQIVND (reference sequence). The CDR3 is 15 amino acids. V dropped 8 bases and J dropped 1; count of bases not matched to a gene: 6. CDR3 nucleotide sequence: TGTGCCAGTTGCCGAGGGACAGGGAGCAATCAGCCCCAGCATTTT. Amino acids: CASCRGTGSNQPQHF.

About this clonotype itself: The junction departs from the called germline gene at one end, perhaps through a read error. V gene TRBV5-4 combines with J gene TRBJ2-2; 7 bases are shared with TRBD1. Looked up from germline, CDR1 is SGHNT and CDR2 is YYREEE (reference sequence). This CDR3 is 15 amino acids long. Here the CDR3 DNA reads TGTACCAGCAGCTTGGGTAGACAGGGCACCGGGGAGCTGTTTTTT. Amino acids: CTSSLGRQGTGELFF.

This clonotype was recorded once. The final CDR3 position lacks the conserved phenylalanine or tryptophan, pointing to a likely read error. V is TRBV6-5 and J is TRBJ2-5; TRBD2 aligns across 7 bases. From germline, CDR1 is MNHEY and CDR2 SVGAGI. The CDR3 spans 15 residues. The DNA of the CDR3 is TGTGTCAGCAGTAGGGAGGGAAGGCCCCAAGAGACCCAGTACTCC. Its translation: CVSSREGRPQETQYS.